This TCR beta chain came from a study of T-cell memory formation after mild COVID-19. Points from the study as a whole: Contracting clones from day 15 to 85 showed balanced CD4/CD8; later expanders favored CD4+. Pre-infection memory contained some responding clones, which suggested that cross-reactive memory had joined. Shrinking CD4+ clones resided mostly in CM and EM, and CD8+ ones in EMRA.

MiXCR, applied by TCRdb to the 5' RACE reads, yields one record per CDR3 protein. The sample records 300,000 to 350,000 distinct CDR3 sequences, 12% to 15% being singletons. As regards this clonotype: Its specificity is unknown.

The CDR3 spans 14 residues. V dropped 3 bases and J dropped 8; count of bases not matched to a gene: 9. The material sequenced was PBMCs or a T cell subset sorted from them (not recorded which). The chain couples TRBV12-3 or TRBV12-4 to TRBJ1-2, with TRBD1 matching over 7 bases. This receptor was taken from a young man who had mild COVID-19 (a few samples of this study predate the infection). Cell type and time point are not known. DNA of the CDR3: TGTGCCAGCAGTTTGGGGGACAGCGTAAGGGGCTACACCTTC. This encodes CASSLGDSVRGYTF.